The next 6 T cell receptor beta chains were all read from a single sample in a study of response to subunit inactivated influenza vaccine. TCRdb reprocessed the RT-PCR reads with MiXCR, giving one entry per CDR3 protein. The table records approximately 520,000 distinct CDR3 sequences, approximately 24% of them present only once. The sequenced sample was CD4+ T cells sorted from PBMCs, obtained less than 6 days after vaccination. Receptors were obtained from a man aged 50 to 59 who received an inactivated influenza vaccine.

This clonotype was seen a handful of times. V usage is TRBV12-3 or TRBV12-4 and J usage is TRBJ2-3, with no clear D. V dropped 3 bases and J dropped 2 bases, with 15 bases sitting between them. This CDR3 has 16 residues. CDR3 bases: TGTGCCAGCAGTTTGGGCCTAAAGGGCGCCACAGATACGCAGTATTTT. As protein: CASSLGLKGATDTQYF.

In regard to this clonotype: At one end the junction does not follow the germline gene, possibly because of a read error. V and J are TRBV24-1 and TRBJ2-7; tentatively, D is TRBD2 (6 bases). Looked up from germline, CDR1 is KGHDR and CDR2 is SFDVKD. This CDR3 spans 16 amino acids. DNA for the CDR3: TGTGCCATCAGTGATTCCGGGGGAGGAAGGAGCTACGAGCAGTACTTC. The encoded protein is CAISDSGGGRSYEQYF.

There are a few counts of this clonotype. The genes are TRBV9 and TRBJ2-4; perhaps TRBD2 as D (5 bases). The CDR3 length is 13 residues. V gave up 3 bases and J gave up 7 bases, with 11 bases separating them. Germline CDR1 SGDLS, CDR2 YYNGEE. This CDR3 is CASSAGGANIQYF. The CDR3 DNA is TGTGCCAGCAGCGCAGGAGGCGCTAACATTCAGTACTTC.

The CDR3, as DNA: TGTGCCAGCAGCTTGGGGGGCTTGAACAATCAGCCCCAGCATTTT. Its protein product is CASSLGGLNNQPQHF. The V gene is TRBV7-2, the J gene TRBJ1-5, with D perhaps matching TRBD1 (6 bases). Trimming pared 3 bases from V and 3 bases from J, leaving 12 bases between. CDR1 is SGHTA, CDR2 FQGNSA, per germline. This CDR3 has 15 amino acids. Combining the CDR3 with reference TRBV7-2 and TRBJ1-5 gives the whole variable domain GAGVSQSPSNKVTEKGKDVELRCDPISGHTALYWYRQSLGQGLEFLIYFQGNSAPDKSGLPSDRFSAERTGGSVSTLTIQRTQQEDSAVYLCASSLGGLNNQPQHFGDGTRLSIL.

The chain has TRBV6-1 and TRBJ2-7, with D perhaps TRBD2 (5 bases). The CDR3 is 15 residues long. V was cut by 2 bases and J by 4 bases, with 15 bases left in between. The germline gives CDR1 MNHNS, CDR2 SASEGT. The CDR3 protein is CASSEWETASYEQYF. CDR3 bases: TGTGCCAGCAGTGAATGGGAGACGGCATCGTACGAGCAGTACTTC.

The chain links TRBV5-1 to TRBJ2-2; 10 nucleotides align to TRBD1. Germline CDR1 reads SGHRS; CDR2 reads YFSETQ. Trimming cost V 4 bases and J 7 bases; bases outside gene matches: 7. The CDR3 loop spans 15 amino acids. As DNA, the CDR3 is TGCGCCAGCAGCACAGACAGGGGGCTTGGCGGGGAGCTGTTTTTT. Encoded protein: CASSTDRGLGGELFF.